This T cell receptor beta chain stems from a study of siplizumab effects on memory and regulatory T cells. A remark on this clone: Its matching antigen is unknown.

The study's findings and limits: Memory cells seemed less diverse than naive T cells, which also seemed major contributors to the alloresponse.

About 10^5 TCR templates were measured in each sample. Using immunoSEQ multiplex PCR, the repertoire was profiled, and TCRdb retains in-frame clones only, with some absent. Of under 110,000 clones in the sample, about nine tenths are singletons; the top ten hold about 12%. Sequenced: non-Treg CD4+ T cells sorted from blood. The clonotype originates from a human donor in good health.

The CDR3 nucleotides read TGTGCCTGGAGCGGTCCCGCCGCGGGACACCTCCGCTCTGGGGCCAACGTCCTGACTTTC. It encodes CAWSGPAAGHLRSGANVLTF. The J gene is TRBJ2-6, the V gene TRBV30, with D perhaps given as TRBD1 or TRBD2 (6 bases each). The V end was cut by 3 bases, the J end by 0 bases, with 24 bases between. Germline CDR1 and CDR2: GTSNPN and SVGIG (reference sequence). The CDR3 length is 20 residues.